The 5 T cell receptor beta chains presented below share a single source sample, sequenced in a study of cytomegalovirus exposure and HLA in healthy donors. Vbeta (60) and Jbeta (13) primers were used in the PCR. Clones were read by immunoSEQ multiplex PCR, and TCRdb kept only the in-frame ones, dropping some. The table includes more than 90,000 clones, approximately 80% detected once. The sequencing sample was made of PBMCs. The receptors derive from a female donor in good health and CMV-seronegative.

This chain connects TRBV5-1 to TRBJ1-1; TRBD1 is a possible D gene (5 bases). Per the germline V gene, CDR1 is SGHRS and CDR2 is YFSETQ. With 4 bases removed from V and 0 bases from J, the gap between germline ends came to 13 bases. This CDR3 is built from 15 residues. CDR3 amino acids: CASSPQRGMNTEAFF. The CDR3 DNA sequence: TGCGCCAGCAGCCCCCAAAGGGGAATGAACACTGAAGCTTTCTTT.

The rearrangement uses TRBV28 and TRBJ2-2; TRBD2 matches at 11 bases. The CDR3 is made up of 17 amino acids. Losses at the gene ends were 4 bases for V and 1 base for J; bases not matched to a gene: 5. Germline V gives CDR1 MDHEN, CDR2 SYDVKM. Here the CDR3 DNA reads TGTGCCAGCAGTTCCCCGGGACTAGCGGTGAACACCGGGGAGCTGTTTTTT. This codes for CASSSPGLAVNTGELFF. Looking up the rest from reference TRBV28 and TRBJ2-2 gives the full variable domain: DVKVTQSSRYLVKRTGEKVFLECVQDMDHENMFWYRQDPGLGLRLIYFSYDVKMKEKGDIPEGYSVSREKKERFSLILESASTNQTSMYLCASSSPGLAVNTGELFFGEGSRLTVL.

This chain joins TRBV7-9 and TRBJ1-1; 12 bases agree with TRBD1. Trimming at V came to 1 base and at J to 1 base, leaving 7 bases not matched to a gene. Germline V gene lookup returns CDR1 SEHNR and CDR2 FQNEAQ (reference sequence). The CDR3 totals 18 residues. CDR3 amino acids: CASSLEPGQGAENTEAFF. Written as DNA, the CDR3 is TGTGCCAGCAGCTTAGAGCCGGGACAGGGGGCGGAGAACACTGAAGCTTTCTTT.

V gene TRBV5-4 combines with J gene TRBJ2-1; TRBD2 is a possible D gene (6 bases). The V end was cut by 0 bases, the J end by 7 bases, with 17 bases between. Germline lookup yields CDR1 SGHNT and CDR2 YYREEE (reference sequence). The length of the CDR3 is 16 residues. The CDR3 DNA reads TGTGCCAGCAGCTTGGCCACGGCAGGGAGGTTTAATGAGCAGTTCTTC. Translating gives CASSLATAGRFNEQFF.

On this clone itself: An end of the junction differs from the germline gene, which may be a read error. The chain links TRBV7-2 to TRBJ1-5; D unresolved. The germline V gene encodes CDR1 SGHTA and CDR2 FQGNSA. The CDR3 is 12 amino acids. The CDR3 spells CAGSFFNQPQHF. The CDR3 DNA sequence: TGTGCCGGCAGCTTCTTCAATCAGCCCCAGCATTTT.